The rows below give T cell receptor beta chains drawn from one sample of a study of CD8+CD57+ T cells in acquired aplastic anemia. In TCRdb, the reads were re-called with MiXCR into one record per CDR3 protein. Counted here are 400,000 to 500,000 distinct CDR3 sequences, 55% to 75% occurring once; the ten biggest clones make up under 4.5%. The specimen sequenced was sorted CD4+, CD8+, or CD8+CD57+ T cells (not recorded which) from PBMCs. Every receptor here comes from a human donor in good health, serving as a control. CDR3s include the opening cysteine and the closing phenylalanine or tryptophan. The D gene is left open where the match is weak. Only part of the rows carry a size: once, few, many, or a class if the clone is expanded.

d_call j_call clone_size v_call cdr3_aa
- TRBJ1-2 many TRBV10-3 CAISESDGNYGYTF
- TRBJ2-1 many TRBV6-2/TRBV6-3 CASRPPGPPNNEQFF
- TRBJ1-1 - TRBV6-6 CASSSLHVGVAEAFF
TRBD1 TRBJ2-7 once TRBV12-3/TRBV12-4 CASSLTGLYEQYF
- TRBJ2-3 - TRBV2 CASSDPTPDTQYF
- TRBJ1-1 - TRBV6-6 CASFTGQSRRGTEAFF
- TRBJ1-1 few TRBV3-1 CASSQDGRNTEAFF
- TRBJ1-2 - TRBV7-9 CASSFSSGTGVLVYTF
- TRBJ2-3 many TRBV29-1 CSQSWGGSARDTQYF
- TRBJ1-5 many TRBV4-1 CASSDAGGNQPQHF
- TRBJ2-2 - TRBV15 CATSFYSGAGELFF
TRBD1 TRBJ2-3 - TRBV24-1 CATSDLVQGADTQYF
- TRBJ2-1 many TRBV5-1 CASSLAAGSENEQFF
- TRBJ1-2 - TRBV20-1 CSARLGFKETF
- TRBJ1-3 many TRBV5-1 CASSDTPSGNTIYF
TRBD1 TRBJ1-6 - TRBV20-1 CSARGTRQGGALHF
- TRBJ1-1 - TRBV7-9 CASSRDTRPEDFF
TRBD2 TRBJ2-1 many TRBV24-1 CATSGGGGENYNEQFF
TRBD2 TRBJ2-3 - TRBV25-1 CASSETLGAGGSQATQYF
- TRBJ2-3 - TRBV5-4 CASSSGRTAYTDTQYF
- TRBJ1-1 once TRBV9 CASSHLGNGENLF
- TRBJ2-1 - TRBV7-6 CASSLIYNEQFF
TRBD2 TRBJ2-2 many TRBV10-3 CASQRGGPTGELFF
- TRBJ1-1 - TRBV10-2 CASIVDRRTEAFF
- TRBJ2-2 many TRBV29-1 CSGEVWGHTGELFF
- TRBJ1-4 - TRBV7-2 CASSFDRTNEILFF
TRBD2 TRBJ2-7 many TRBV20-1 CSARVRSASGLVYEQYF
TRBD1 TRBJ2-1 - TRBV7-2 CASSNYRGGETFF
- TRBJ2-1 - TRBV20-1 CSASRADLEEFF
- TRBJ2-7 once TRBV15 CAASSHPDSTAEQYF
- TRBJ1-5 - TRBV20-1 CSATSGVDYAQHF
TRBD1 TRBJ1-5 once TRBV6-1 CATGTVNLNQPQHF
TRBD1 TRBJ2-2 - TRBV7-7 CASSQDRALTGELFF
- TRBJ1-2 - TRBV20-1 CSARPLLAYGYTF
- TRBJ2-6 - TRBV9 CASSVSGHGANVLTF
TRBD2 TRBJ2-2 - TRBV12-3/TRBV12-4 CASSLGSGGLFF
- TRBJ1-2 few TRBV2 CASSETRYYGYTF
- TRBJ2-1 once TRBV12-3/TRBV12-4 CASSYDLLGEQFF
- TRBJ1-4 - TRBV12-3/TRBV12-4 CASRPVAGQVWKLFF
- - - TRBV19 CASSKGYHPQYF
- TRBJ2-3 - TRBV5-8 CASSLGLTGDTQYF
- TRBJ2-3 - TRBV7-2 CASTFRDTQYF
- TRBJ1-2 - TRBV7-9 CASSPPETYSYNEF
TRBD2 TRBJ2-1 many TRBV2 CASSELPLRAGGPREQFF
- TRBJ1-1 few TRBV29-1 CSSTLMASSGAFF
TRBD2 TRBJ2-5 - TRBV20-1 CSAKTSGGMETQYF
TRBD1 TRBJ1-2 - TRBV2 CASSRQGGITGYPF
TRBD1 TRBJ1-2 many TRBV5-6 CASSQTTGGGYTF
- TRBJ1-1 - TRBV6-5 CASSMGVGEAFF
- TRBJ1-3 - TRBV12-3/TRBV12-4 CASTGGGTGNTIYF
- TRBJ1-5 - TRBV20-1 CSASRGGPNDQLQHF
- TRBJ2-6 many TRBV4-3 CASSPDSSGANVLTF
- TRBJ2-1 many TRBV6-1 CASSEDSYNEQFF
- TRBJ1-6 once TRBV9 CASSEVIQFTHHF
- TRBJ2-1 - TRBV24-1 CATSVRGVYKALFF
TRBD1 TRBJ1-2 - TRBV19 CASLRRAGGYGYTF
- TRBJ2-1 - TRBV7-2 CARNPDTYNEQFF